The entry that follows covers one T cell receptor beta chain sequence. Its antigen has not been determined. No qualities accompany the bases; no much larger clone lies one base away. The sample is drawn from a study of IL-17A CD8 T cells in psoriatic arthritis synovium. Broadly, across the study: The goal of the study was to define the phenotype, molecular profile and function of synovial IL-17A+CD8+ T cells in psoriatic arthritis pathogenesis.

The research as a whole found: Cells came from synovial fluid rather than synovial tissue, since no psoriatic arthritis synovial tissue samples were available. In two patients, many Tc17 clones were shared with the synovial Tc1 population, giving Morisita overlap indices above 0.9. Only a few patients were covered by TCR sequencing, and this limited sample size was acknowledged by the authors. Although over 4.5% of the repertoire was occupied by some individual clones, most synovial CD8+ subsets remained polyclonal. In psoriatic arthritis, TCRbeta sequencing revealed that synovial Tc17 cells were polyclonal, with a median clonality of approximately 0.085.

The V and J ends are trimmed by 3 bases and 1 base, leaving 9 bases between them. Measured from the cysteine to the phenylalanine, the CDR3 is 14 residues long. The sequence is cut down to CDR3 DNA, 42 bases in frame from base 1. CDR1 and CDR2 (LNHDA, SQIVND) derive from the germline V gene (reference sequence). Magnetically isolated CD3+ T cells were stimulated roughly 1.4 hours with PMA and ionomycin, then labeled by IL-17A and IFNgamma cytokine secretion assays. Synovial fluid effusions were drawn from actively inflamed joints of patients with psoriatic arthritis. Memory CD8+ T cells in synovial fluid were sorted patient by patient into Tc17 (IL-17A+) cells, bulk memory cells and Tc1 (IL-17A-IFNgamma+) cells in order to compare their TCR repertoires. Psoriatic arthritis patients met the Classification of Psoriatic Arthritis Study Group (CASPAR) criteria. Cytokine-secreting cells were counterstained with viability dye and anti-CD3, CD8, CD14 and CD4 antibodies and sorted on a BD FACSAria. A few patients with psoriatic arthritis provided sorted synovial fluid CD8+ T cell subsets that underwent TCRbeta sequencing. Synovial fluid mononuclear cells were isolated using Lymphoprep and were cryopreserved in liquid nitrogen prior to use. The medium used for cryopreservation had around 52% fetal calf serum and around 9.8% dimethyl sulfoxide.

After DNA extraction (Qiagen), TCRbeta V-D-J rearrangements underwent bias-controlled amplification and then high-throughput sequencing (immunoSEQ; Adaptive Biotech). The published analysis was carried out like this. The immunoSEQ Analyzer platform was used for sequence-level analysis of productive sequences. Clonality was calculated as 1 minus Pielou's evenness, with values from 0 (highly polyclonal) to 1 (monoclonal). The Morisita index, ranging from 0 (no similarity) to 1 (complete similarity), was used to quantify repertoire overlap between subsets. As stored in TCRdb, this immuneACCESS dataset retains in-frame rearrangements with V and J assigned. A fraction of the clones does not appear; measured against another copy, unresolved V genes explain less than half of the discrepancy, and the remainder lacks a known reason. The V and J calls and clone size were taken over from that table, and D and trimming were inferred from the DNA. This sample has hundreds of clones in its table, and over 70% of those were observed once. 15% of the sample rests with the top ten.

Sequenced: IL-17A+ (IFN-gamma+/-) memory CD8+ T cells from synovial fluid. The cell subset or site label of this sample denotes: IL-17A+IFNgamma+/- memory CD8+ (Tc17) cells. The sequence derives from a human donor with psoriatic arthritis. The rearranged chain carries TRBV19 and TRBJ1-2; 6 matching bases give a weak D call of TRBD1. For the CDR3, the sequence is CASSIGRGNYGYTF. The DNA sequence is given as TGTGCCAGTAGTATTGGCAGGGGTAACTATGGCTACACCTTC.